This is a list of T cell receptor beta chains from one sample in a study of T cell repertoires in cytomegalovirus infection. For these TCRs, the target antigens are not known. TCRdb used MiXCR to reprocess the reads, holding one entry per CDR3 protein. Among nearly 700,000 distinct CDR3 sequences listed, approximately 33% were seen once. The sample was cultured PBMCs, taken from culture after CMV antigen stimulation. All receptors come from a human donor in good health (CMV status not recorded). Some clones in this sample may be carry-over from other donors' samples. Both conserved end residues are part of each CDR3. D genes are given only for firm matches. Some rows mark clone size as missing; the rest say once, few, many or name a class of expanded clone.

CDR3 DNA,CDR3 protein,J gene,V gene,CDR3 length,clone size,D gene
TGTGCCAGCAGCCACGGGGGGGGATGGGCATACGAGCAGTACTTC,CASSHGGGWAYEQYF,TRBJ2-7,TRBV11-2,15,NA,TRBD2
TGTGCCAGCAGCTCCTACAGGGGGCGCGTCATCTACAATGAGCAGTTCTTC,CASSSYRGRVIYNEQFF,TRBJ2-1,TRBV11-2,17,NA,TRBD1
TGTGCCAGCGTGTCACGAGTTGGAGTTCGGGAGACCCAGTACTTC,CASVSRVGVRETQYF,TRBJ2-5,TRBV7-8,15,NA,NA
TGTGCCAGCAGTCTACTCGCCCTGTACGAGCAGTACTTC,CASSLLALYEQYF,TRBJ2-7,TRBV28,13,NA,NA
TGCGCCAGCAGGGGCTTGACAGGGAAACGGGACTATGGCTACACCTTC,CASRGLTGKRDYGYTF,TRBJ1-2,TRBV4-1,16,NA,TRBD1
TGCAGTGCTAAGCTTGGAGCCTACGAGCAGTACTTC,CSAKLGAYEQYF,TRBJ2-7,TRBV20-1,12,NA,NA
TGTGCCATCAGAACCGGGACAGGGATCTACGAGCAGTACTTC,CAIRTGTGIYEQYF,TRBJ2-7,TRBV10-3,14,NA,TRBD1
TGTGCCAGCAGTTTCCAGGCGAATGCCTACAATGAGCAGTTCTTC,CASSFQANAYNEQFF,TRBJ2-1,TRBV12-3/TRBV12-4,15,NA,NA
TGCGCCAGCAGGCCGACTAGCGGGAGGGTTAATGAGCAGTTCTTC,CASRPTSGRVNEQFF,TRBJ2-1,TRBV4-1,15,few,TRBD2
TGTGCCAGTACGTTTGGGACAAGGAAGATGAACACTGAAGCTTTCTTT,CASTFGTRKMNTEAFF,TRBJ1-1,TRBV19,16,NA,NA
TGTGCCAGCAGTCCCCTAGGGTCGCCATACAGGGGTGTATCCTACGAGCAGTACTTC,CASSPLGSPYRGVSYEQYF,TRBJ2-7,TRBV27,19,few,TRBD1
TGTGCCAGCAGCTTAGGAGGGCCCAACACTGAAGCTTTCTTT,CASSLGGPNTEAFF,TRBJ1-1,TRBV7-8,14,many,NA
TGCACCAGCAGCCAAGCTGGGAACCCCTCCTACGAGCAGTACTTC,CTSSQAGNPSYEQYF,TRBJ2-7,TRBV4-1,15,NA,NA
TGCGCCAGCAGACCATCCGATTCTCCAGATACGCAGTATTTT,CASRPSDSPDTQYF,TRBJ2-3,TRBV5-1,14,NA,NA
TGCGCCAGCAGCCTATCAGTATTCGATGGTGAGCAGTTCTTC,CASSLSVFDGEQFF,TRBJ2-1,TRBV4-3,14,NA,NA
TGTGCCAGTAGTATCGGGACGGACCAACAAGGGAATGAGCAGTTCTTC,CASSIGTDQQGNEQFF,TRBJ2-1,TRBV19,16,few,NA
TGTGCCAGCAGCCTTCTGGGCCCGGGACAGGGCGCAGATACGCAGTATTTT,CASSLLGPGQGADTQYF,TRBJ2-3,TRBV7-8,17,few,TRBD1
TGTGTCGGACTGACAGGGGAGGGCACTGAAGCTTTCTTT,CVGLTGEGTEAFF,TRBJ1-1,TRBV5-4,13,few,TRBD1
TGTGCCAGCAGCTTAGCGGCAGTTCTCTATGAGCAGTTCTTC,CASSLAAVLYEQFF,TRBJ2-1,TRBV7-2,14,NA,NA
TGTGCCAGCAGCTTATCTGGTTTGGCGGGCCCTCAAGCTTTCTTT,CASSLSGLAGPQAFF,TRBJ1-1,TRBV5-4,15,NA,NA
TGTGCCACCCAGCACCGGGGACTAGCGGGGGCTAGCGAGCAGTACTTC,CATQHRGLAGASEQYF,TRBJ2-7,TRBV28,16,few,TRBD2
TGTGCCAGCAGCGTAGGTATGGCGGGAGTCACAGATACGCAGTATTTT,CASSVGMAGVTDTQYF,TRBJ2-3,TRBV9,16,few,TRBD2
TGCGCCAGCAGCCAGGGAAGGTATCAGCCCCAGCATTTT,CASSQGRYQPQHF,TRBJ1-5,TRBV4-1,13,few,NA
TGTGCCAGCAGCTTACCTAGCGCAACGTACAATGAGCAGTTCTTC,CASSLPSATYNEQFF,TRBJ2-1,TRBV7-9,15,few,NA
TGTGCCAGCAGCCAAGCGGGTCCCCGCACAGATACGCAGTATTTT,CASSQAGPRTDTQYF,TRBJ2-3,TRBV4-2,15,NA,NA
TGTGCCAGCAGTTTAGCGCTAAGGTACAATGAGCAGTTCTTC,CASSLALRYNEQFF,TRBJ2-1,TRBV12-3/TRBV12-4,14,NA,NA
TGTGCCAGCAGTCCTACCGGTGGCGGGATTACCTACGAGCAGTACTTC,CASSPTGGGITYEQYF,TRBJ2-7,TRBV6-6,16,NA,NA
TGTGCCAGCAGTTCCTCAACGGGACAGCTGAACACTGAAGCTTTCTTT,CASSSSTGQLNTEAFF,TRBJ1-1,TRBV6-5,16,NA,TRBD1
TGTGCCAGCAGCTCCGCAGCGGGGGGGCTAGATGAGCAGTTCTTC,CASSSAAGGLDEQFF,TRBJ2-1,TRBV7-9,15,few,TRBD2
TGCAGTGCTAGTGACGTTGGGCGCCCCTACAATGAGCAGTTCTTC,CSASDVGRPYNEQFF,TRBJ2-1,TRBV20-1,15,few,NA
TGTGCCAGCAGTTGGACAGGGGCAGGGAATGAGCAGTTCTTC,CASSWTGAGNEQFF,TRBJ2-1,TRBV6-5,14,NA,TRBD1
TGTGCCTCGATGAACTCGGGCAATGAGCAGTTCTTC,CASMNSGNEQFF,TRBJ2-1,TRBV27,12,NA,NA
TGTGCCAGCCGTCGGGTAGCGGGAGACAATGAGCAGTTCTTC,CASRRVAGDNEQFF,TRBJ2-1,TRBV12-3/TRBV12-4,14,few,TRBD2
TGTGCCAGCAGCCCACAGACAGGGTACGGCACAGATACGCAGTATTTT,CASSPQTGYGTDTQYF,TRBJ2-3,TRBV5-6,16,NA,TRBD1
TGTGCCAGCAGTTGCCGGGACAGCCTGTCCTACGAGCAGTACTTC,CASSCRDSLSYEQYF,TRBJ2-7,TRBV7-4,15,NA,TRBD1
TGCAGTGCTAGGACAGATACGCAGTATTTT,CSARTDTQYF,TRBJ2-3,TRBV20-1,10,NA,NA
TGTGCCAGCAGCGGGAGTTATAATTCTGGGGCCAACGTCCTGACTTTC,CASSGSYNSGANVLTF,TRBJ2-6,TRBV5-4,16,once,NA
TGTGCCAGCAGCTCCCAGGTCCCTCCTTGGGGCTCCTACGAGCAGTACTTC,CASSSQVPPWGSYEQYF,TRBJ2-7,TRBV7-9,17,few,NA
TGTGCCAGCACTGGGGGGGCCAACGTCCTGACTTTC,CASTGGANVLTF,TRBJ2-6,TRBV7-2,12,few,NA
TGTGCCAGCAGTAAGCCCGCCCCTAGCGGTTACAATGAGCAGTTCTTC,CASSKPAPSGYNEQFF,TRBJ2-1,TRBV6-2/TRBV6-3,16,many,TRBD2
TGTGCCAGCAAACTAGCGGGGCAAGAGACCCAGTACTTC,CASKLAGQETQYF,TRBJ2-5,TRBV7-2,13,many,TRBD2
TGTGCCAGCAGCATTGCAGGGGGTGGCGTAGGAACTGAAGCTTTCTTT,CASSIAGGGVGTEAFF,TRBJ1-1,TRBV7-9,16,few,TRBD1
TGTGCCAGTTTACCGGGGGGTACCTACAATGAGCAGTTCTTC,CASLPGGTYNEQFF,TRBJ2-1,TRBV19,14,few,TRBD2
TGTGCCAGCAGCTTATCTCTTAGCGGGGGGACCTACGAGCAGTACTTC,CASSLSLSGGTYEQYF,TRBJ2-7,TRBV7-9,16,NA,TRBD2
TGTGCTAGTGGCCGCCCGGGGAGCAGCTACGAGCAGTACTTC,CASGRPGSSYEQYF,TRBJ2-7,TRBV12-5,14,NA,NA
TGTGCCAGCAGTTACCCCGTGGAGACCCAGTACTTC,CASSYPVETQYF,TRBJ2-5,TRBV6-2/TRBV6-3,12,NA,NA
TGTGCCAGCAGCCTCCGGACAGGGGGGACAGATACGCAGTATTTT,CASSLRTGGTDTQYF,TRBJ2-3,TRBV7-2,15,many,TRBD1
TGTGCCACCCGCCGGGACAGAACCCCTAGCAATCAGCCCCAGCATTTT,CATRRDRTPSNQPQHF,TRBJ1-5,TRBV24-1,16,NA,TRBD1
TGTGCCACCAGTGATTTCCCTTACAATGAGCAGTTCTTC,CATSDFPYNEQFF,TRBJ2-1,TRBV24-1,13,NA,NA
TGCGCCAGCAGCTTCCGGGACAGGGCCCGTCGTGGCGACTATGGCTACACCTTC,CASSFRDRARRGDYGYTF,TRBJ1-2,TRBV5-1,18,NA,TRBD1